The clone carrying this T cell receptor (beta chain) was found many times. Its specificity is unknown. Library preparation tagged each individual cDNA molecule with a unique molecular identifier. TCRdb reprocessed the RACE reads via MiXCR and lists one record per CDR3 protein. Here the sample spans some 54,000 distinct CDR3 sequences, over 9.5% being singletons. Noted time point: patch test 2, 6 weeks after DPC sensitization. Treatment here: therapeutic diphenylcyclopropenone sensitization with weekly scalp DPC. These data originate in a study of human T cells and chemical hapten exposure. Across the study: Across the whole study, which lasted roughly five months, patients were given diphenylcyclopropenone on the scalp once a week.

Study results and caveats: Clustering by CDR3 similarity yielded significantly more large clusters from expanded TCRs than controls. TCRs exceeding 1 in 1000 frequency stayed unchanged with DPC sensitization.

V lost 2 bases and J lost 4, with 12 bases in between. Germline V CDR1 and CDR2: KGHSH, LQKENI. This CDR3 comprises 15 residues. This TCR came from a woman between 50 and 59 years old with alopecia areata. Some clones in this sample may be carry-over from other donors' samples. This rearrangement joins TRBV18 to TRBJ1-5; D gene ambiguous. The specimen was whole blood, collected in connection with sensitization to the hapten diphenylcyclopropenone (DPC). This chain's CDR3 is CASSPEGLGNQPQHF. CDR3 DNA: TGTGCCAGCTCACCAGAGGGATTGGGGAATCAGCCCCAGCATTTT.